This TCR beta chain was observed in a study of OX40 agonist ivuxolimab in advanced cancers. For the study at large: The dose of intravenous ivuxolimab that patients received every 2 weeks ranged from 0.01 to 10 mg/kg. Overall study results and limits: Expanded clones tended on average to be more numerous among CD8+ T cells than CD4+.

This clone has just a few counts. The antigen is undetermined. The J segment lost 5 bases and the V segment lost 6 bases, leaving 11 bases of the junction unmatched. The CDR3 runs to 15 residues. CDR1 SQVTM and CDR2 ANQGSEA come from the germline V gene. TCRdb's table, derived via immunoSEQ multiplex PCR, lists solely in-frame clones and lacks some. In the table there are roughly 84,000 clones, approximately 81% of which are singletons. The chain has TRBV29-1 and TRBJ2-5; TRBD1 agrees at 11 bases. The TCR originated in an adult with an advanced solid tumor such as melanoma, head and neck, liver or kidney cancer. The source was CD4+ or CD8+ T cells sorted from blood, collected in a trial of the OX40 agonist ivuxolimab. The CDR3 DNA sequence: TGCAGCGTCCGAGGCGGGACAGGGGGTTGGGAGACCCAGTACTTC. Amino acid sequence: CSVRGGTGGWETQYF.